The entry that follows covers one T cell receptor beta chain sequence. PCR amplification relied on 60 Vbeta primers (plus 13 Jbeta primers). Clones were sequenced by immunoSEQ multiplex PCR, and TCRdb holds only the in-frame ones, with some missing. Altogether roughly 250,000 clones are present, under 90% being singletons, with the ten largest covering about 0.28%. These data come from a study of cytomegalovirus exposure and HLA in healthy donors. V shed 2 bases and J shed 5 bases, with 9 bases lying between them. The germline CDR1 and CDR2 sequences are KGHSY and FQNENV. The CDR3 runs 14 residues. The sample taken for sequencing was PBMCs. V usage is TRBV16 and J usage is TRBJ2-2; D is undetermined. The receptor was isolated from a girl between 2 and 10 years old in good health and CMV-seronegative. CDR3 region: CASSQTGETGELFF. The DNA for the CDR3 is TGTGCCAGCAGCCAAACCGGAGAAACCGGGGAGCTGTTTTTT.